A single sample is the source of the 10 T cell receptor beta chains below, sequenced in a study of neurological immune-mediated disorders. Using its own MiXCR run on the 5' RACE reads, TCRdb lists one record per CDR3 protein. The data contain about 70,000 distinct CDR3 sequences, more than 4.5% of them seen just once; the ten biggest clones take up about 5.3%. Sequencing was done on a sample of PBMCs. The origin of the receptors is a human donor with multiple sclerosis. The donor label of this sample is uncertain.

In this sample, this clonotype turned up many times. This chain connects TRBV3-1 to TRBJ2-4; the D gene is possibly TRBD1 (6 bases). This CDR3 has 13 residues. CDR1 is LGHDT and CDR2 is YNNKEL in the germline V gene (reference sequence). Trimming took off 8 bases at V and 4 bases at J, with 12 bases between the two ends. The CDR3, as DNA: TGTGCCAGCGCAGGACAGATTAAAAACATTCAGTACTTC. As protein: CASAGQIKNIQYF. Full variable domain (missing parts from reference TRBV3-1 and TRBJ2-4): DTAVSQTPKYLVTQMGNDKSIKCEQNLGHDTMYWYKQDSKKFLKIMFSYNNKELIINETVPNRFSPKSPDKAHLNLHINSLELGDSAVYFCASAGQIKNIQYFGAGTRLSVL.

This clonotype was counted at least ten times. The V and J genes are TRBV5-6 and TRBJ2-1; 14 positions match TRBD2. Looked up from germline, CDR1 is SGHDT and CDR2 is YYEEEE. CDR3 length: 17 residues. The trim removed 3 bases at V and 10 bases at J, leaving 12 bases unmatched. The CDR3 is CASSSGGGLAGAQEQFF. As DNA, the CDR3 is TGTGCCAGCAGCTCGGGCGGGGGACTAGCGGGGGCACAAGAGCAGTTCTTC.

This clonotype came up many times. This chain links TRBV5-1 with TRBJ2-3; no clear D gene. The germline V gene encodes CDR1 SGHRS and CDR2 YFSETQ. Deletions cut 0 bases from V and 0 bases from J, with 11 bases between. The CDR3 contains 16 residues. CDR3 coding DNA: TGCGCCAGCAGCTTGGTTGCGCAAATTAGCACAGATACGCAGTATTTT. This codes for CASSLVAQISTDTQYF.

This clonotype was recorded many times. The chain uses TRBV20-1 and TRBJ1-2; maybe TRBD1 (6 bases). This CDR3 comprises 13 residues. Germline V CDR1 and CDR2: DFQATT, SNEGSKA (reference sequence). V was pared by 5 bases and J by 5 bases, with 15 bases between. CDR3 DNA sequence: TGCAGTGCTCAGGATAGAGGGGGGTATGGCTACACCTTC. This codes for CSAQDRGGYGYTF.

In its sample, this clonotype was seen many times. The chain links TRBV9 to TRBJ1-2; tentative D call: TRBD1 (6 bases). This CDR3 has 16 amino acids. V was clipped by 2 bases and J by 8 bases, with 22 bases between them. Germline V lookup: CDR1 SGDLS, CDR2 YYNGEE. DNA of the CDR3: TGTGCCAGCAGCGTCCGGGGGGCGAGTTTGATAGAAGGCTACACCTTC. Encoded protein: CASSVRGASLIEGYTF.

Many counts were recorded for this clonotype. The CDR3 loop is CASSSGDEQFF. CDR3 DNA sequence: TGCGCCAGCAGCTCAGGGGATGAGCAGTTCTTC. V and J are TRBV5-1 and TRBJ2-1; TRBD1 might be the D (6 bases). The CDR3 sequence is 11 residues long. With 3 bases removed from V and 8 bases from J, the gap between germline ends came to 6 bases. The germline V gene encodes CDR1 SGHRS and CDR2 YFSETQ. Drawing the rest from reference TRBV5-1 and TRBJ2-1, the complete variable domain is KAGVTQTPRYLIKTRGQQVTLSCSPISGHRSVSWYQQTPGQGLQFLFEYFSETQRNKGNFPGRFSGRQFSNSRSEMNVSTLELGDSALYLCASSSGDEQFFGPGTRLTVL.

This clonotype was seen many times. This chain joins TRBV14 and TRBJ1-3; TRBD1 agrees at 7 bases. Germline loops: CDR1 SGHDN, CDR2 FVKESK. The J segment lost 0 bases and the V segment lost 8 bases, leaving 1 base of the junction unmatched. CDR3 length: 13 amino acids. The CDR3 is CASRDSSGNTIYF. The CDR3 bases are TGTGCCAGCCGGGACAGCTCTGGAAACACCATATATTTT. Variable domain in full (rest from reference TRBV14 and TRBJ1-3): EAGVTQFPSHSVIEKGQTVTLRCDPISGHDNLYWYRRVMGKEIKFLLHFVKESKQDESGMPNNRFLAERTGGTYSTLKVQPAELEDSGVYFCASRDSSGNTIYFGEGSWLTVV.

This clonotype was counted between two and nine times. The rearrangement uses TRBV20-1 and TRBJ1-2; D gene uncertain. Per the germline V gene, CDR1 is DFQATT and CDR2 is SNEGSKA (reference sequence). Deletions cut 0 bases from V and 7 bases from J, with 15 bases between. The CDR3 totals 14 residues. The CDR3 loop reads CSARDSGIFRGYTF. CDR3 coding DNA: TGCAGTGCTAGAGATTCTGGTATCTTCCGTGGCTACACCTTC.

The rearrangement joins TRBV2 to TRBJ2-3, with 8 bases identical to TRBD2. The CDR3 has 14 residues. Germline trimming cut 7 bases from V and 4 bases from J; bases unmatched to any gene: 7. Germline assignment: CDR1 SNHLY and CDR2 FYNNEI. CDR3 amino acids: CASILHSGADTQYF. In nucleotides, the CDR3 is TGTGCCAGCATTTTGCATAGCGGGGCAGATACGCAGTATTTT.

This clonotype was found many times. The V gene is TRBV13, the J gene TRBJ1-1, with 7 nucleotides matching TRBD1. With V trimmed by 5 bases and J by 0 bases, 3 bases remained unmatched. Germline V CDR1 and CDR2: PRHDT, FYEKMQ (reference sequence). CDR3 size: 14 residues. CDR3: CASSTGQMNTEAFF. CDR3 nucleotide sequence: TGTGCCAGCAGCACGGGACAGATGAACACTGAAGCTTTCTTT.